The 8 T cell receptor beta chains below come from one sample, sequenced in a study of control samples from healthy donors and cancer patients. This table comes from immunoSEQ multiplex PCR, and its TCRdb copy is limited to in-frame clones, with some not included. The sample lists about 95,000 clones; around 85% were seen once. The sample comprised blood. The source of these receptors is a man between 25 and 39 years old in good health.

The chain joins TRBV30 to TRBJ1-2; D gene unclear. The V and J ends lost 4 bases and 2 bases respectively, with 8 bases between them. The germline V gene encodes CDR1 GTSNPN and CDR2 SVGIG (reference sequence). This CDR3 region has 12 residues. Here the CDR3 reads CAWTGFNYGYTF. CDR3 DNA sequence: TGTGCCTGGACCGGTTTCAACTATGGCTACACCTTC.

This clone showed up just once. The V call is TRBV18, the J call TRBJ1-1; D not certain. CDR3 length: 13 residues. V gave up 2 bases and J gave up 6 bases, with 10 bases separating them. Germline-derived CDR1 and CDR2 are KGHSH and LQKENI. The CDR3 sequence: CASSPIGLAEAFF. The DNA for the CDR3 is TGTGCCAGCTCACCAATAGGGTTGGCTGAAGCTTTCTTT.

This rearrangement joins TRBV19 to TRBJ1-2; 8 bases line up with TRBD1. Trimming cost V 7 bases and J 5 bases; bases outside gene matches: 3. This CDR3 has 12 residues. Germline CDR1 is LNHDA and CDR2 is SQIVND (reference sequence). CDR3 amino acids: CASTRQGYGYTF. The CDR3 coding sequence is TGTGCCAGTACCAGACAGGGGTATGGCTACACCTTC.

This clone showed up just once. The chain uses TRBV27 and TRBJ2-1; 8 bases align to TRBD1. V shed 5 bases and J 2 bases; nucleotides not matched to a gene: 5. This CDR3 has 15 residues. Germline values: CDR1 MNHEY, CDR2 SMNVEV (reference sequence). The CDR3 coding sequence is TGTGCCAGCAGTCTAAGACAGGGGACCTACAATGAGCAGTTCTTC. This translates into CASSLRQGTYNEQFF.

This chain links TRBV10-3 with TRBJ1-2; D is ambiguous. The CDR3 extends over 12 amino acids. The V end lost 3 bases, the J end lost 9 bases, and 11 bases lay between the germline ends. The germline CDR1 and CDR2 sequences are ENHRY and SYGVKD. CDR3 nucleotides: TGTGCCATCAGTGAAACCGAGGATAGCTACACCTTC. Its protein product is CAISETEDSYTF.

This chain joins TRBV9 and TRBJ1-2; a weak D match, TRBD1 (6 bases). In germline, CDR1 is SGDLS, CDR2 YYNGEE. Trimming removed 4 bases at V and 7 bases at J, with 20 bases between. The CDR3 runs to 15 residues. The CDR3 coding sequence is TGTGCCAGCAGCCCAAAGGGGGGGGCGTCGGGTGGCTACACCTTC. Translation: CASSPKGGASGGYTF.

In its sample, this clone was seen a few times. The CDR3 spells CASSQGLGAGGFQETQYF. The DNA of the CDR3 is TGTGCCAGCAGCCAAGGGTTGGGGGCGGGGGGCTTCCAAGAGACCCAGTACTTC. The V and J genes are TRBV4-2 and TRBJ2-5, with TRBD2 matching 8 bases. Germline CDR1 is LGHNA and CDR2 is YNFKEQ. The trim removed 1 base at V and 1 base at J, leaving 11 bases unmatched. The CDR3 extends over 18 amino acids.

This chain joins TRBV7-3 and TRBJ2-1, with D possibly being TRBD1 or TRBD2 (5 bases each). V shed 2 bases and J shed 1 base, with 9 bases lying between them. Germline CDR1 is SGHTA and CDR2 is FQGTGA. The CDR3 sequence is 15 residues long. The CDR3 sequence is CASSLFGGSYNEQFF. Written as DNA, the CDR3 is TGTGCCAGCAGCTTATTTGGGGGATCCTACAATGAGCAGTTCTTC.